These T cell receptor beta chains were read from a single sample in a study of OX40 agonist ivuxolimab in advanced cancers. The method was immunoSEQ multiplex PCR; TCRdb's version includes in-frame clones alone and lacks a portion of them. The sample includes about 33,000 clones, about four fifths of them seen just once. The sample in question was CD4+ or CD8+ T cells sorted from blood, obtained in a trial of the OX40 agonist ivuxolimab. These receptors were obtained from an adult with an advanced solid tumor such as melanoma, head and neck, liver or kidney cancer. The CDR3 runs from the conserved cysteine through the conserved F or W. D genes are given only for firm matches. Expanded clones are given a class, and other clones once, few, many or no size at all.

-,few,TRBJ2-1,TRBV11-2,TGTGCCAGCAGCTTAGGCAGTGAGCAGTTCTTC,CASSLGSEQFF
-,-,TRBJ2-2,TRBV5-1,TGCGCCAGCAGCTTAGCCAGGGCGAACACCGGGGAGCTGTTTTTT,CASSLARANTGELFF
-,-,TRBJ1-1,TRBV15,TGTGCCACCAGCAGGACAGGTAATATGAACACTGAAGCTTTCTTT,CATSRTGNMNTEAFF
-,-,TRBJ2-2,TRBV5-6,TGTGCCAGCAGCCCCTCAGGGGTCACCGGGGAGCTGTTTTTT,CASSPSGVTGELFF
TRBD1,-,TRBJ2-2,TRBV11-1,TGTGCCAGCAGCATGACAGGGGTTGCCACCGGGGAGCTGTTTTTT,CASSMTGVATGELFF
-,-,TRBJ2-7,TRBV6-5,TGTGCCAGCAGTTACTCCCCCTACGAGCAGTACTTC,CASSYSPYEQYF
-,-,TRBJ1-1,TRBV30,TGTGCCTGGTTTTCGGGACGGAAGAACACTGAAGCTTTCTTT,CAWFSGRKNTEAFF
-,-,TRBJ1-2,TRBV30,TGTGCCTGGAGTCCACATCCCCGGGACATACGAGGATATGGCTACACCTTC,CAWSPHPRDIRGYGYTF
TRBD1,-,TRBJ2-7,TRBV6-5,TGTGCCAGCAGGTCCCGGGACAGGGGGCTGTGGGAGCAGTACTTC,CASRSRDRGLWEQYF
-,-,TRBJ1-4,TRBV5-1,TGCGCCAGCAGTCGCCATGCTACAACTAATGAAAAACTGTTTTTT,CASSRHATTNEKLFF
-,-,TRBJ1-5,TRBV28,TGTGCCAGCAGTTTATCCCGCCCTCAGCCCCAGCATTTT,CASSLSRPQPQHF
-,few,TRBJ1-2,TRBV27,TGTGCCAGCAGTCCAGGGCCCTATGGCTACACCTTC,CASSPGPYGYTF
-,-,TRBJ2-5,TRBV6-6,TGTGCCAGCAGTTACTCGATGGACCTCCAAGAGACCCAGTACTTC,CASSYSMDLQETQYF
-,-,TRBJ2-3,TRBV15,TGTGCCACCAGCAGGTACCGGGGCCGTCCCTTGTGGACGCTCACAGATACGCAGTATTTT,CATSRYRGRPLWTLTDTQYF
TRBD2,-,TRBJ2-7,TRBV9,TGTGCCAGCAGCGGTAGCGGGGGGTCCTACGAGCAGTACTTC,CASSGSGGSYEQYF
-,-,TRBJ2-7,TRBV29-1,TGCAGCGTTGAGGAGAGGAGGGGACTTCTATACGAGCAGTACTTC,CSVEERRGLLYEQYF
-,-,TRBJ2-5,TRBV9,TGTGCCAGCAGCGTAGCCGCAGGGGCCGGAGAGACCCAGTACTTC,CASSVAAGAGETQYF
-,once,TRBJ2-3,TRBV28,TGTGCCAGCAGTTTCTCCTTTGACCGCACAGATACGCAGTATTTT,CASSFSFDRTDTQYF
-,-,TRBJ1-1,TRBV19,TGTGCCAGTAGTATTAGGGTGGGCACTGAAGCTTTCTTT,CASSIRVGTEAFF
-,-,TRBJ2-1,TRBV23-1,TGCGCCACCGAGGGTGAGCAGTTCTTC,CATEGEQFF
-,once,TRBJ1-1,TRBV7-8,TGTGCCAGCAGATATAGTCCATTCGGTACTGAAGCTTTCTTT,CASRYSPFGTEAFF
-,-,TRBJ1-1,TRBV5-4,TGTGCCACCCGCCAGCCACCGGGATTAGAAGCTTTCTTT,CATRQPPGLEAFF
-,-,TRBJ1-1,TRBV7-8,TGTGCCAGCAGTCTAGGGCCAGGGATGAACACTGAAGCTTTCTTT,CASSLGPGMNTEAFF
-,-,TRBJ1-1,TRBV10-3,TGTGCCATCGAAGGAGCCAACACTGAAGCTTTCTTT,CAIEGANTEAFF
-,-,TRBJ1-5,TRBV27,TGTGCCAGCAGTTTTTCGGGGGCGTATCAGCCCCAGCATTTT,CASSFSGAYQPQHF
TRBD1,-,TRBJ2-1,TRBV29-1,TGCAGCGTCCGATGGACAGGCTCCTACAATGAGCAGTTCTTC,CSVRWTGSYNEQFF
-,-,TRBJ2-5,TRBV11-2,TGTGCCAGCAGCTTAGTGTCTAGCGCTCTAGAGACCCAGTACTTC,CASSLVSSALETQYF
-,-,TRBJ2-7,TRBV4-1,TGCGCCAGCAGCCAAAGAATGAGTTACGAGCAGTACTTC,CASSQRMSYEQYF
-,-,TRBJ1-2,TRBV27,TGTGCCAGAACCCCTCGGCTCCGAGACTATGGCTACACCTTC,CARTPRLRDYGYTF
-,-,TRBJ2-6,TRBV28,TGTGCCAGCAGTTCGAGCTCTGGGGCCAACGTCCTGACTTTC,CASSSSSGANVLTF
-,-,TRBJ2-5,TRBV14,TGTGCCAGCAGCCCCTGGACGGAGCAAGAGACCCAGTACTTC,CASSPWTEQETQYF
-,-,TRBJ1-2,TRBV18,TGTGCCAGCTCACCAGGGAAAGGCTACACCTTC,CASSPGKGYTF
-,-,TRBJ2-7,TRBV28,TGTGCCAGCAGTTTCTTTGTCCAGGGGGGGTCCTACGAGCAGTACTTC,CASSFFVQGGSYEQYF
-,medium-sized,TRBJ1-2,TRBV10-3,TGTGTCACTTGGGGGGTCGGATATGGCTACACCTTC,CVTWGVGYGYTF
TRBD1,-,TRBJ1-5,TRBV19,TGTGCCAGTAGTATAGGTGGGACAGGGATAAGTCAGCCCCAGCATTTT,CASSIGGTGISQPQHF
TRBD2,-,TRBJ2-7,TRBV27,TGTGCCAGCAGTAGCGGGGGCCCCTACGAGCAGTACTTC,CASSSGGPYEQYF
TRBD1,-,TRBJ1-2,TRBV30,TGTGCCTGGACCTCTCTGGGGACAGGGGAGGGAAGGGGCTACACCTTC,CAWTSLGTGEGRGYTF
TRBD1,once,TRBJ2-5,TRBV27,TGTGCCAGCAGTTTTCGACCCCTGGACAGGGAACAAGAGACCCAGTACTTC,CASSFRPLDREQETQYF
TRBD2,-,TRBJ2-7,TRBV27,TGTGCCAGCAGTTTCTCTCCGCCTGGCGGGGGAACCTACGAGCAGTACTTC,CASSFSPPGGGTYEQYF
-,-,TRBJ2-3,TRBV2,TGTGCCTCCCTAGGGACAGATACGCAGTATTTT,CASLGTDTQYF